This TCR beta chain is from a study of blood T cells in healthy people across ages. Study results and limitations: Naive and antigen-experienced cells could not be conclusively compared, given unsorted PBMCs. Donor CMV status, an unknown factor, possibly confounded changes in expanded clonotypes.

This clonotype was observed a handful of times. What it recognizes is unknown. V was clipped by 4 bases and J by 3 bases, with 13 bases between them. CDR3 size: 14 residues. Combining a sample-barcoded 5' primer with a J-beta primer mix, a second PCR ran for roughly 7 to 12 cycles. TCRdb called the 5' RACE reads again in MiXCR, with one record for every CDR3 protein. The sample carries fewer than 900,000 distinct CDR3 sequences, more than 40% recorded once. Sequencing was performed on blood. This chain links TRBV12-3 or TRBV12-4 with TRBJ2-7; maybe TRBD1 (6 bases). This TCR came from a woman in her fifties or sixties in good health. CDR3 loop: CASSSCDRNYEQYF. CDR3 bases: TGTGCCAGCAGTTCCTGTGACAGGAACTACGAGCAGTACTTC.